Described below is a single TCR beta chain sequence and its context. Its antigen remains unidentified. Sequencing used immunoSEQ multiplex PCR; TCRdb keeps in-frame clones, though not all of them. This sample carries 350,000 to 400,000 clones, 89% of them seen once, and the ten largest clones take 1.9%. V lost 2 bases, J lost 5 bases, and 7 bases lay in between. The germline CDR1 and CDR2 sequences are SNHLY and FYNNEI. CDR3 length: 13 amino acids. The data were taken from a study of Ad26.COV2.S vaccination and SARS-CoV-2 variants. Findings and limits, study-wide: Vaccinees reportedly had broad spike-specific CD8+ and CD4+ T cell responses.

Indicated treatment: about 20 received Ad26.COV2.S at low or high dose, single or two shots; about 5 received placebo; per-sample allocation not given. Samples came from day 63 after the first vaccine or placebo injection. The source is a person aged 18-60 years who received the Ad26.COV2.S COVID-19 vaccine or a placebo. The rearrangement uses TRBV2 and TRBJ2-1; D ambiguous. Sample: peripheral blood, taken in a trial of Ad26.COV2.S vaccine versus placebo. CDR3 protein: CASSERSNNEQFF. CDR3 coding DNA: TGTGCCAGCAGTGAAAGGTCGAACAATGAGCAGTTCTTC.